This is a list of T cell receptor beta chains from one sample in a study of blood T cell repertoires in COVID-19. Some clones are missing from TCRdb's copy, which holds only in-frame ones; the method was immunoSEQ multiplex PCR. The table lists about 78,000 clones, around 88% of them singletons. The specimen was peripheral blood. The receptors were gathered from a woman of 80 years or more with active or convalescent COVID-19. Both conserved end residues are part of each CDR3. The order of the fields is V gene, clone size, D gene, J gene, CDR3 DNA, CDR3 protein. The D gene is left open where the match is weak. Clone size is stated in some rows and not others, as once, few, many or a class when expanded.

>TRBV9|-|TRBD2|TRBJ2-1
TGTGCCAGCAGCGTGGGACTAGCCTACAATGAGCAGTTCTTC
CASSVGLAYNEQFF
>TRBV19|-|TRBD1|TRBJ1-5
TGTGCCAGTAGTAGGGACAGGGGGCTTTATAGCAATCAGCCCCAGCATTTT
CASSRDRGLYSNQPQHF
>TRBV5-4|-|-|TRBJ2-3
TGTGCCAGCAGCCTCGTTTCGACTGGAGATACGCAGTATTTT
CASSLVSTGDTQYF
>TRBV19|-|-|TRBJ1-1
TGTGCCAGTAGTCCCCCGGGAGCTCAGGCTTTCTTT
CASSPPGAQAFF
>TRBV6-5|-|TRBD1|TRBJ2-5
TGTGCCGGAAGGACAGGGGGCGCAGAAGAGACCCAGTACTTC
CAGRTGGAEETQYF
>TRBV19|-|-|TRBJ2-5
TGTGCCAGTAGAGACTGGGAGACCCAGTACTTC
CASRDWETQYF
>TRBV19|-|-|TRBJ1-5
TGTGCCAGTAGTTCCGGTCAGCCCCAGCATTTT
CASSSGQPQHF
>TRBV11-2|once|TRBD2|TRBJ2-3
TGTGCCAGCAGCTCGACTAGCGGGCGGGGCACAGATACGCAGTATTTT
CASSSTSGRGTDTQYF
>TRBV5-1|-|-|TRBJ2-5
TGCGCCAGCAGCTTGGCCCGCCTAGCGCGGCAAGAGACCCAGTACTTC
CASSLARLARQETQYF
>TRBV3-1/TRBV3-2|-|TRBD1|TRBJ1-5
TGTGCCAGCAGCCCGGGACAGGTCAGGCAGCCCCAGCATTTT
CASSPGQVRQPQHF
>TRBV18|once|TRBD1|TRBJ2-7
TGTGCCAGCTCACCACCGACAGGGGGTTTCACCGAGCAGTACTTC
CASSPPTGGFTEQYF
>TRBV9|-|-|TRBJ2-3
TGTGCCAGCAGCGTTGGTGCGGGGACCACAGATACGCAGTATTTT
CASSVGAGTTDTQYF